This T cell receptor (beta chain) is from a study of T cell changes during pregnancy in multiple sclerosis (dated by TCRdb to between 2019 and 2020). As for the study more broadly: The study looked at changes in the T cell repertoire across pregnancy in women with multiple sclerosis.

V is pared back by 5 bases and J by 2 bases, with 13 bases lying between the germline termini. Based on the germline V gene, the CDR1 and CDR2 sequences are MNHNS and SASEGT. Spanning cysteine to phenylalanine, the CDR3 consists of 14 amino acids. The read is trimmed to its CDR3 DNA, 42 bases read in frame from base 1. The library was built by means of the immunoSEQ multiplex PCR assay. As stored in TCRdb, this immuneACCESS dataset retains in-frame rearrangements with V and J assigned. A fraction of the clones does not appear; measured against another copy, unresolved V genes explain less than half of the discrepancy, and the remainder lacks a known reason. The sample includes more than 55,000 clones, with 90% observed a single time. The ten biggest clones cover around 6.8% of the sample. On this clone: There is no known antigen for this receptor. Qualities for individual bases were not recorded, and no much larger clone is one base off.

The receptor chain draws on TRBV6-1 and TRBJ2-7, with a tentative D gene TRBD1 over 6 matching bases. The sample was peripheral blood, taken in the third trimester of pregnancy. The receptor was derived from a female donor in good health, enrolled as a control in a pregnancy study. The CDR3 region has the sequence CASSPRTVPYEQYF. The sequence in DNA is TGTGCCAGCAGTCCTCGGACAGTCCCCTACGAGCAGTACTTC.